This T cell receptor beta chain was captured by sequencing in a study of cytomegalovirus exposure and HLA in healthy donors. Whole-study findings and limits: Most TCR sequences proved rare, with some public TCRs found in many donors. Specificity of a few CMV-associated chains for CMV antigens was verified in vitro.

PCR employed 60 Vbeta and 13 Jbeta primers. Original processing methods: In a later analysis, around 87 million unique TCR beta chains included roughly 11 million shared by two or more donors. The method was immunoSEQ multiplex PCR; TCRdb's version includes in-frame clones alone and lacks a portion of them. Clone size and V and J calls were adopted from that table, with D and trimming inferred from the DNA. There are 130,000 or so clones in the sample; roughly 73% occur only once, and 1.5% to 2% lies in the top ten. V lost 5 bases and J 4 bases, leaving 18 bases between the germline ends. The germline CDR1 and CDR2 sequences are MNHEY and SMNVEV (reference sequence). The CDR3 runs 15 residues. Of note for this clone: Its antigen is still unknown.

The source material was PBMCs. The origin of this receptor is a female donor in good health and CMV-seronegative. The rearrangement joins TRBV27 to TRBJ2-7; D might be TRBD1 (6 bases). The CDR3 nucleotides are TGTGCCAGCAGTCCTGAGATGGGGGCTAGGTACGAGCAGTACTTC. This codes for CASSPEMGARYEQYF.